These 20 T cell receptor beta chains were all obtained from the same sample, sequenced in a study of human T cells and chemical hapten exposure. The time point: healthy volunteer bleed at 6 weeks. The authors' total RNA extraction used unfractionated whole blood. Via MiXCR, TCRdb re-called the RACE reads, giving one row per CDR3 protein. The sample records 65,000 or so distinct CDR3 sequences, around 6.3% being singletons. Input material: whole blood. These receptors all stem from a female donor in good health. Some clones in this sample may be carry-over from other donors' samples.

This clonotype turned up a few times. The chain recombines TRBV14 with TRBJ1-1; weak D call: TRBD1 (5 bases). This CDR3 region has 11 residues. CDR1 and CDR2 (germline): SGHDN, FVKESK. The germline V and J ends were trimmed by 3 bases and 11 bases, with 10 bases remaining between them. The CDR3 loop reads CASSQWGDAFF. In DNA, the CDR3 is TGTGCCAGCAGCCAGTGGGGGGATGCTTTCTTT.

This clonotype was detected ten times or more. The J gene is TRBJ2-3, the V gene TRBV9, with D possibly matching TRBD1 (5 bases). The V gene's germline CDR1 is SGDLS and CDR2 YYNGEE. The V end lost 0 bases, the J end lost 2 bases, and 7 bases lay between the germline ends. The CDR3 runs to 14 residues. The chain's CDR3 is CASSVEGDTDTQYF. The CDR3 DNA follows: TGTGCCAGCAGCGTAGAAGGGGACACAGATACGCAGTATTTT.

This clonotype has at least ten counts. The chain is built from TRBV29-1 and TRBJ1-1; a possible D gene is TRBD1 (5 bases). With 1 base removed from V and 3 bases from J, the gap between germline ends came to 9 bases. Germline CDR1 reads SQVTM; CDR2 reads ANQGSEA. CDR3 length: 13 residues. The CDR3 is CSVEAFRDTEAFF. CDR3 bases: TGCAGCGTTGAAGCCTTCAGGGACACTGAAGCTTTCTTT.

This clonotype was seen only a few times. The gene calls are TRBV24-1 and TRBJ2-2, with D perhaps matching TRBD1 (6 bases). CDR3 length equals 14 residues. Looked up from germline, CDR1 is KGHDR and CDR2 is SFDVKD. The V and J ends lost 4 bases and 3 bases respectively, with 8 bases between them. The CDR3 is CATSDAGDTGELFF. The CDR3 bases are TGTGCCACCAGTGACGCAGGGGACACCGGGGAGCTGTTTTTT.

This clonotype was found many times. This chain uses TRBV10-3 with TRBJ2-1; TRBD2 might be the D (6 bases). The V gene lost 0 bases and the J gene lost 10 bases, with 13 bases spanning the gap. In germline, CDR1 is ENHRY, CDR2 SYGVKD. The CDR3 loop spans 14 amino acids. The DNA of the CDR3 is TGTGCCATCAGTGAGTCAGCGGAGGGCAGGGAGCAGTTCTTC. Translation: CAISESAEGREQFF.

This clonotype has at least ten counts. V gene TRBV15 combines with J gene TRBJ1-2; D not certain. Trimming pared 2 bases from V and 4 bases from J, leaving 11 bases between. In germline, CDR1 is LNHNV, CDR2 YYDKDF (reference sequence). The CDR3 sequence is 14 residues long. DNA for the CDR3: TGTGCCACCAGCAGACAGGCCTCCTCCTATGGCTACACCTTC. Translated, it gives CATSRQASSYGYTF.

This clonotype has at least ten counts. This chain links TRBV2 with TRBJ1-2; the D is unclear. The germline gives CDR1 SNHLY, CDR2 FYNNEI. This CDR3 has 13 residues. Trimming shortened V by 10 bases and J by 4 bases, and 16 bases separated the two germline ends. The CDR3 here is CATYMGNLYGYTF. CDR3 sequence (DNA): TGTGCCACATATATGGGTAACCTCTATGGCTACACCTTC.

The CDR3 DNA reads as TGTGCCAGCAGTTTCGGGGGCAGGGGGGCTTCACCCCTCCACTTT. It codes for CASSFGGRGASPLHF. J is TRBJ1-6 and V is TRBV27, with 7 bases aligning to TRBD1. This CDR3 is built from 15 residues. The trim removed 3 bases at V and 9 bases at J, leaving 8 bases unmatched. The germline CDR1 and CDR2 sequences are MNHEY and SMNVEV (reference sequence).

V usage is TRBV3-1 and J usage is TRBJ1-5; possible D gene TRBD1, 6 bases. The V end lost 0 bases, the J end lost 7 bases, and 10 bases lay between the germline ends. Germline-derived CDR1 and CDR2 are LGHDT and YNNKEL (reference sequence). The CDR3 consists of 14 residues. CDR3: CASSQDQGIQPQHF. The CDR3 nucleotides are TGTGCCAGCAGCCAAGACCAGGGGATCCAGCCCCAGCATTTT.

This clonotype has ten or more counts. The chain carries TRBV2 and TRBJ1-6, with D perhaps TRBD1 (6 bases). The CDR3 is 18 residues long. CDR1 and CDR2 (germline): SNHLY, FYNNEI. Between the trimmed V and J ends, which lost 2 bases and 5 bases, there was a span of 19 bases. CDR3 region: CASSEPLRLDRHNSPLHF. The CDR3 DNA sequence: TGTGCCAGCAGTGAACCCTTAAGACTGGACAGACATAATTCACCCCTCCACTTT.

The V and J genes are TRBV29-1 and TRBJ2-3; D gene uncertain. Between the trimmed V and J ends, which lost 3 bases and 6 bases, there was a span of 13 bases. CDR1 is SQVTM and CDR2 is ANQGSEA in the germline V gene. This CDR3 has 13 amino acids. The CDR3 region is CSVEASQQDTQYF. The DNA for the CDR3 is TGCAGCGTTGAGGCTTCGCAACAGGATACGCAGTATTTT.

This clonotype was seen ten or more times. The V and J genes are TRBV28 and TRBJ1-3; D not certain. The CDR3 spans 14 residues. CDR1 and CDR2 (germline): MDHEN, SYDVKM. V was pared by 2 bases and J by 0 bases, with 5 bases between. The CDR3 DNA sequence: TGTGCCAGCAGTTTAGGCATCTCTGGAAACACCATATATTTT. This sequence encodes CASSLGISGNTIYF.

V is TRBV7-2 and J is TRBJ2-3; D unresolved. The CDR3 covers 17 residues. V shed 5 bases and J shed 1 base, with 19 bases lying between them. The germline V gene has CDR1 SGHTA and CDR2 FQGNSA. CDR3 DNA sequence: TGTGCCAGCAGCCCTAGAGGCTATCGACTCCGCACAGATACGCAGTATTTT. Protein product: CASSPRGYRLRTDTQYF. The whole variable domain, remainder taken from reference TRBV7-2 and TRBJ2-3, is GAGVSQSPSNKVTEKGKDVELRCDPISGHTALYWYRQSLGQGLEFLIYFQGNSAPDKSGLPSDRFSAERTGGSVSTLTIQRTQQEDSAVYLCASSPRGYRLRTDTQYFGPGTRLTVL.

This clonotype was detected many times. The chain joins TRBV4-3 to TRBJ2-1; 8 bases fit TRBD2. Losses at the gene ends were 1 base for V and 5 bases for J; bases not matched to a gene: 10. Germline loops: CDR1 LGHNA, CDR2 YSLEER. This CDR3 contains 17 residues. The CDR3 is CASSQVVERERNNEQFF. CDR3 nucleotide sequence: TGCGCCAGCAGCCAAGTAGTCGAGCGGGAGCGGAACAATGAGCAGTTCTTC.

This clonotype appeared many times. The J gene is TRBJ2-7, the V gene TRBV14; D is possibly TRBD2 (6 bases). CDR3 size: 13 residues. Deletions cut 6 bases from V and 3 bases from J, with 12 bases between. Per germline, CDR1 SGHDN and CDR2 FVKESK. CDR3 sequence: CASSTLGGYEQYF. The CDR3 DNA reads TGTGCCAGCAGTACATTGGGGGGCTACGAGCAGTACTTC.

The chain has TRBV28 and TRBJ1-1; D is possibly TRBD1 (6 bases). Germline values: CDR1 MDHEN, CDR2 SYDVKM. With 4 bases removed from V and 5 bases from J, the gap between germline ends came to 17 bases. The CDR3 spans 15 residues. DNA of the CDR3: TGTGCCAGCAGTTCTCCGGGCGAGGGGGGAACTGAAGCTTTCTTT. Amino acid sequence: CASSSPGEGGTEAFF. The variable domain in full, completed from reference TRBV28 and TRBJ1-1, reads DVKVTQSSRYLVKRTGEKVFLECVQDMDHENMFWYRQDPGLGLRLIYFSYDVKMKEKGDIPEGYSVSREKKERFSLILESASTNQTSMYLCASSSPGEGGTEAFFGQGTRLTVV.

Comments on this clonotype: Possible read error: a much larger clone is one base away. The CDR3 ends on some other residue instead of the conserved phenylalanine or tryptophan, so this is likely a read error. V and J are TRBV2 and TRBJ2-3; TRBD2 might be the D (6 bases). Germline V CDR1 and CDR2: SNHLY, FYNNEI. The CDR3 covers 14 residues. The V end was cut by 8 bases, the J end by 0 bases, with 12 bases between. In DNA, the CDR3 is TGTGCCAGCCTGGGACTCAAGAGCACAGATACGCAGTATTTA. It encodes CASLGLKSTDTQYL.

The chain couples TRBV2 to TRBJ1-5, with 9 bases that match TRBD1. With V trimmed by 6 bases and J by 6 bases, 6 bases remained unmatched. CDR1 and CDR2 from the germline V gene are SNHLY and FYNNEI. This CDR3 is built from 14 residues. The CDR3 bases are TGTGCCAGCAGCGTTACAGGGGGCGGTCAGCCCCAGCATTTT. Translating gives CASSVTGGGQPQHF.

V and J are TRBV20-1 and TRBJ2-1; 12 nucleotides match TRBD2. The germline gives CDR1 DFQATT, CDR2 SNEGSKA (reference sequence). V gave up 0 bases and J gave up 8 bases; unmatched junction bases: 8. The CDR3 is 16 amino acids. The CDR3 is CSARDRLAGVLDEQFF. CDR3 coding DNA: TGCAGTGCTAGAGATAGACTAGCGGGAGTATTAGATGAGCAGTTCTTC.

This clonotype appeared many times. The rearrangement joins TRBV20-1 to TRBJ1-1; D remains unclear. The CDR3 runs to 16 residues. Germline CDR1 and CDR2: DFQATT and SNEGSKA (reference sequence). Trimming cost V 1 base and J 8 bases, with 23 bases left between them. CDR3 sequence: CSARGPGGGGREEAFF. CDR3 in DNA: TGCAGTGCTAGAGGCCCAGGAGGCGGCGGCAGAGAAGAAGCTTTCTTT.